These T cell receptor beta chains were read from a single sample in a study of shared clonotypes between healthy human individuals. Sequenced by immunoSEQ multiplex PCR; TCRdb stores in-frame clones only, minus some. The sample contains over a million clones, about 70% of which appear only once. Specimen: memory CD4+ T cells sorted from blood. Every receptor here comes from a man between 18 and 29 years old in good health. Both conserved end residues are part of each CDR3. A D gene is named only where the DNA matches it firmly. Rows may omit the clone size; those that give it use once, few, many or a size class.

cdr3_aa cdr3_nt v_call clone_size d_call j_call
CASSLAGQGTQYF TGCGCCAGCAGCTTGGCCGGACAGGGTACGCAGTATTTT TRBV5-1 once TRBD1 TRBJ2-3
CASSFGGTNSPLHF TGTGCCAGCAGTTTTGGGGGTACCAATTCACCCCTCCACTTT TRBV27 - - TRBJ1-6
CASSLIAGGTYNEQFF TGTGCCAGCAGCTTAATAGCGGGGGGAACCTACAATGAGCAGTTCTTC TRBV11-2 - TRBD2 TRBJ2-1
CASSEGYNNQPQHF TGTGCCAGCAGTGAAGGGTATAACAATCAGCCCCAGCATTTT TRBV2 once - TRBJ1-5
CASSLSAGILNTEAFF TGTGCCAGCAGTTTATCGGCCGGGATCCTGAACACTGAAGCTTTCTTT TRBV28 - - TRBJ1-1
CAWSPDEKLFF TGTGCCTGGAGCCCGGATGAAAAACTGTTTTTT TRBV30 - - TRBJ1-4
CASSEGGPKTDTQYF TGCGCCAGCAGTGAGGGTGGACCTAAGACAGATACGCAGTATTTT TRBV10-1 - - TRBJ2-3
CASSPSGQGYGYTF TGTGCCAGCTCACCGTCGGGACAGGGTTACGGCTACACCTTC TRBV18 - TRBD1 TRBJ1-2
CASSETGGEAFF TGTGCCAGCAGCGAAACAGGGGGCGAAGCTTTCTTT TRBV11-2 - TRBD1 TRBJ1-1
CASSQKTGSYNEQFF TGTGCCAGCAGCCAAAAGACAGGGTCCTACAATGAGCAGTTCTTC TRBV5-4 once TRBD1 TRBJ2-1
CASSFQEDTEAFF TGTGCCAGCAGCTTCCAGGAGGACACTGAAGCTTTCTTT TRBV11-2 - - TRBJ1-1
CASSEAGTVNTGELFF TGTGCCAGCAGTGAAGCAGGGACAGTGAACACCGGGGAGCTGTTTTTT TRBV25-1 - TRBD1 TRBJ2-2
CASSLEGGKETQYF TGCGCCAGCAGCTTGGAGGGCGGTAAAGAGACCCAGTACTTC TRBV5-1 - - TRBJ2-5
CASGPGWTDIQYF TGTGCCAGCGGCCCTGGGTGGACGGACATTCAGTACTTC TRBV7-9 - - TRBJ2-4
CASRDRAYGYTF TGTGCCAGCCGGGACAGGGCCTATGGCTACACCTTC TRBV6-4 once TRBD1 TRBJ1-2
CASSSDSLQANEQFF TGTGCCAGCAGCTCTGACTCGCTCCAGGCCAATGAGCAGTTCTTC TRBV11-2 once - TRBJ2-1
CASSPLGGETQYF TGTGCCAGCAGCCCGCTCGGCGGGGAGACCCAGTACTTC TRBV4-2 - - TRBJ2-5
CASSFQRGGTDTQYF TGTGCCAGCAGCTTTCAGCGGGGGGGCACAGATACGCAGTATTTT TRBV14 - TRBD2 TRBJ2-3
CASSRAPGGPVLYGYTF TGTGCCAGTAGTAGGGCCCCCGGGGGGCCCGTATTGTATGGCTACACCTTC TRBV19 few - TRBJ1-2
CASSLVAFTTGRDEKLFF TGTGCCAGCAGCTTGGTAGCCTTTACGACAGGGAGAGATGAAAAACTGTTTTTT TRBV5-6 - TRBD1 TRBJ1-4
CASSPSPAYEQYF TGTGCCAGCAGCCCCTCCCCGGCATACGAGCAGTACTTC TRBV13 - - TRBJ2-7
CASSLPGQGNYGYTF TGTGCCAGCAGTTTACCGGGACAGGGGAACTATGGCTACACCTTC TRBV28 few TRBD1 TRBJ1-2
CASSSTGQGQGPQHF TGTGCCAGCAGCTCGACGGGACAGGGACAAGGGCCCCAGCATTTT TRBV5-4 - TRBD1 TRBJ1-5